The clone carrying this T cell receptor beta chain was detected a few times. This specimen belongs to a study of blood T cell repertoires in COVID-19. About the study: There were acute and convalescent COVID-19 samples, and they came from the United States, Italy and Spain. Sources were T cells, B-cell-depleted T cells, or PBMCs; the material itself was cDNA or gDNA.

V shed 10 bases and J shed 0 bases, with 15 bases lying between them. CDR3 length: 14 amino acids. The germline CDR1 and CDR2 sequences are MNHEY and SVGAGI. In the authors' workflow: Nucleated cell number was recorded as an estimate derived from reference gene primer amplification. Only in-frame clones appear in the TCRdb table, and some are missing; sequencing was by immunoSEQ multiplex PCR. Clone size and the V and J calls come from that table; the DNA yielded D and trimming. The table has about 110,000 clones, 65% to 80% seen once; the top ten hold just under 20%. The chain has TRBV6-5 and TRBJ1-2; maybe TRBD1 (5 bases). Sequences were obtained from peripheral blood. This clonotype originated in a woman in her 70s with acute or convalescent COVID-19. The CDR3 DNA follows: TGTGCCACCATCGACTGGGGCGCTAACTATGGCTACACCTTC. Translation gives CATIDWGANYGYTF.